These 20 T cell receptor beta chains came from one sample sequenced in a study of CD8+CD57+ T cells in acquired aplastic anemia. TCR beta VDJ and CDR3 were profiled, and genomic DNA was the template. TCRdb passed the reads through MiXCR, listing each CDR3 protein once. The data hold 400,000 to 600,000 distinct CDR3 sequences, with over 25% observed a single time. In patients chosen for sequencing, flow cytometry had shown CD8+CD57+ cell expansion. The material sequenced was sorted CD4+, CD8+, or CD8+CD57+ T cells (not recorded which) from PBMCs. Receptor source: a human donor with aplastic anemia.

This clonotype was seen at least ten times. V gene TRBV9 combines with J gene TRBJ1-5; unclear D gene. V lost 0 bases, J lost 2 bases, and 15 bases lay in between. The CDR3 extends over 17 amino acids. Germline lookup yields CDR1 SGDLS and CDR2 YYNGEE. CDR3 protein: CASSVGPTLAGNQPQHF. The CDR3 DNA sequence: TGTGCCAGCAGCGTAGGTCCAACCCTAGCGGGCAATCAGCCCCAGCATTTT.

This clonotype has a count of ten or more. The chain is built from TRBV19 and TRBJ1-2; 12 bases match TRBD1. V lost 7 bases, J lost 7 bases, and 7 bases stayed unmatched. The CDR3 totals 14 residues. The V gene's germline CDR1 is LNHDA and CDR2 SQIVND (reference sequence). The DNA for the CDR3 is TGTGCCAGTAACCCGGGACAGGGGGCCTCTGGCTACACCTTC. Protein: CASNPGQGASGYTF.

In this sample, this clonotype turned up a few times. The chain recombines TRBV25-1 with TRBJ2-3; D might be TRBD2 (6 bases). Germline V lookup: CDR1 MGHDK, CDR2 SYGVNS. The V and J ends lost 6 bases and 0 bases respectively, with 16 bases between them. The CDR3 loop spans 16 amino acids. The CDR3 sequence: CASSLVFGTSTDTQYF. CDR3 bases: TGTGCCAGCAGCTTAGTGTTCGGGACTAGCACAGATACGCAGTATTTT.

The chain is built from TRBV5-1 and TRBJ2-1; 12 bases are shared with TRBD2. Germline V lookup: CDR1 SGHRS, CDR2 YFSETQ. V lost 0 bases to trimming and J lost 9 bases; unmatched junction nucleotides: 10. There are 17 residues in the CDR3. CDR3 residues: CASSLAAGLAGISEQFF. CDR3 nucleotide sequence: TGCGCCAGCAGCTTGGCCGCTGGACTAGCGGGAATTAGTGAGCAGTTCTTC.

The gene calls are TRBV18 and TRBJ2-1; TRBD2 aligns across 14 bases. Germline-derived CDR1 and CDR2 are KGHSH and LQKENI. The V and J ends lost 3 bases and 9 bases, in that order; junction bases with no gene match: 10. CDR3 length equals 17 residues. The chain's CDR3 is CASSPGTSGSSGGEQFF. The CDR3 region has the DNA TGTGCCAGCTCACCCGGGACTAGCGGGAGTTCTGGTGGTGAGCAGTTCTTC.

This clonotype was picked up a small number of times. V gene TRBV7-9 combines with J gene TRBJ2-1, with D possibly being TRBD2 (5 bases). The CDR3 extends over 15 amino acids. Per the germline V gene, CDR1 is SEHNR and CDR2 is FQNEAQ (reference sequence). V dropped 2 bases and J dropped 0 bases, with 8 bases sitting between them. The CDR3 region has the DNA TGTGCCAGCAGCTTATCCGGGGTCTCCTACAATGAGCAGTTCTTC. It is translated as CASSLSGVSYNEQFF.

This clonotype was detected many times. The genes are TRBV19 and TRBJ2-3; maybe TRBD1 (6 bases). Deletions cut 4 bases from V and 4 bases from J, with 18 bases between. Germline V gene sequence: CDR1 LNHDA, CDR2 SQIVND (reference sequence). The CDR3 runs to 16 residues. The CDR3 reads CASSKITGSAADTQYF. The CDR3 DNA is TGTGCCAGTAGTAAAATAACAGGGAGCGCCGCAGATACGCAGTATTTT.

The CDR3 region has the DNA TGTGCCACCAGCAGAGATCGAGGGGGGGTCTACGAGCAGTACTTC. Protein product: CATSRDRGGVYEQYF. This sequence joins TRBV15 and TRBJ2-7, with D perhaps TRBD2 (7 bases). Germline lookup yields CDR1 LNHNV and CDR2 YYDKDF (reference sequence). The length of the CDR3 is 15 residues. Trimming took off 0 bases at V and 3 bases at J, with 12 bases between the two ends.

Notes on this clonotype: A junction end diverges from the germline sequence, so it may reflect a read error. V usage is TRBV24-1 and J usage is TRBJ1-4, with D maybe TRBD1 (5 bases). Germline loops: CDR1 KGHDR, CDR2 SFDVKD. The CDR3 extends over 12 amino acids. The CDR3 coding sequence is TGCAGCCCGGGACGGGGTAATGAAAAACTGTTTTTT. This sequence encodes CSPGRGNEKLFF.

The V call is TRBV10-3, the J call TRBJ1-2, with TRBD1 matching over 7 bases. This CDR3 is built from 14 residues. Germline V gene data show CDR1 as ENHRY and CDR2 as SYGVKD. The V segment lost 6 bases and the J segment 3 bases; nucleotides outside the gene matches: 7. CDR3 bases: TGTGCCATCAGGGGACAGAAAGGAGACTATGGCTACACCTTC. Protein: CAIRGQKGDYGYTF.

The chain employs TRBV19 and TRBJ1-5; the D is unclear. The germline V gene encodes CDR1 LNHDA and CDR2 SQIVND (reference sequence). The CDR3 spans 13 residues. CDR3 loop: CASFSAENQPQHF. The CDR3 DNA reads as TGTGCTAGTTTTTCGGCGGAAAATCAGCCCCAGCATTTT.

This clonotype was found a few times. This CDR3 is CASSLVKAFF. In DNA, the CDR3 is TGTGCCAGCAGCTTAGTCAAGGCTTTCTTT. The chain recombines TRBV7-9 with TRBJ1-1; D is undetermined. Between the trimmed V and J ends, which lost 1 base and 11 bases, there was a span of 5 bases. This CDR3 is built from 10 residues. Germline CDR1 and CDR2: SEHNR and FQNEAQ (reference sequence).

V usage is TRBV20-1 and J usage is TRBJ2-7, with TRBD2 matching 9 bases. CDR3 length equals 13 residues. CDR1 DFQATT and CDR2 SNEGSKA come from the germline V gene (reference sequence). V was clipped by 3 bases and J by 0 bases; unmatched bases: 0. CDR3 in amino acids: CSASSGSSYEQYF. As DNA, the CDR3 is TGCAGTGCTAGTAGCGGGAGCTCCTACGAGCAGTACTTC.

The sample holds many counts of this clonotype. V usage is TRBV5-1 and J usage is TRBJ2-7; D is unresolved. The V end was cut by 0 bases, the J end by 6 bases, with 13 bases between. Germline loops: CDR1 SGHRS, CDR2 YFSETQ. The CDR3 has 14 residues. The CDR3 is CASSLETSIGEQYF. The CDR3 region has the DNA TGCGCCAGCAGCTTGGAAACCTCAATAGGCGAGCAGTACTTC.

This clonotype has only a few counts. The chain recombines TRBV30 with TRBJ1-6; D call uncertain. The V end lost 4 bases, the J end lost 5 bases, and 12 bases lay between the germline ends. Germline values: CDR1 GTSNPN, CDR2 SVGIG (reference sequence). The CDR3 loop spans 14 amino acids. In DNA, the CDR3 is TGTGCCTGGAACGGAGAATGGAATAATTCACCCCTCCACTTT. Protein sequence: CAWNGEWNNSPLHF.

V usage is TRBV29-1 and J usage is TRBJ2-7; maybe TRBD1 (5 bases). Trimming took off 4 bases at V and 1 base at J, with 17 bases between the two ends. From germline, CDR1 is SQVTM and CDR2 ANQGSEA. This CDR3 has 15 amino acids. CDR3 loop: CSVVLTALYSYEQYF. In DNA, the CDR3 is TGCAGCGTTGTTCTGACAGCTTTATATTCCTACGAGCAGTACTTC.

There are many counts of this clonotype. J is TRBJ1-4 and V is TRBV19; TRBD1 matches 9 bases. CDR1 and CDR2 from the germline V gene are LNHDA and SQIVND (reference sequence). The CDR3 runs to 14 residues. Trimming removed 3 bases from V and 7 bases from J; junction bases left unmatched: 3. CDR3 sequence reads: CASSMGQGSEKLFF. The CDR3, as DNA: TGTGCCAGTAGTATGGGACAGGGTTCTGAAAAACTGTTTTTT.

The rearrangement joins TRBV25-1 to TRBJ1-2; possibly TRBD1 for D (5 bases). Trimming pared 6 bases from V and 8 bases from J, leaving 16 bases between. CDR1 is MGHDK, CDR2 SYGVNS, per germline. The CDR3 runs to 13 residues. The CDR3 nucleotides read TGTGCCAGCAGCCTCGGGGGAGGGGCGGGCTACACCTTC. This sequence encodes CASSLGGGAGYTF.

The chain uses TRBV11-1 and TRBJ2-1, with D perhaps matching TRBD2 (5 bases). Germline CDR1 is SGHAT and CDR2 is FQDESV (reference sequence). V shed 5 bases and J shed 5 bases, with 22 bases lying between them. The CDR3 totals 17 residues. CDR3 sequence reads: CASSPGMGTVGDNEQFF. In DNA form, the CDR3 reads TGTGCCAGCAGCCCGGGGATGGGAACAGTTGGGGACAATGAGCAGTTCTTC.

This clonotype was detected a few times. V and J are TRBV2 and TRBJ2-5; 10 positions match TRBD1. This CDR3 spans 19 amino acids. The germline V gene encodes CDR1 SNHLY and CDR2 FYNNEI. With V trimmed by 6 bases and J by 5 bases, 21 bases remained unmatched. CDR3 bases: TGTGCCAGCAGGAACCGGGACAGGGGACTGTCGGTGGTTCAGGAGACCCAGTACTTC. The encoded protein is CASRNRDRGLSVVQETQYF.